Listed here are 8 T cell receptor beta chains from one sample, sequenced in a study of shared clonotypes between healthy human individuals. CD45RO-negative, CCR7-selected cells formed the naive CD8 fraction, which excluded terminally differentiated effector memory CD45RA+ cells. Libraries were prepared by immunoSEQ multiplex PCR; TCRdb keeps only in-frame clonotypes and omits some of them. The data show about 680,000 clones, about 91% seen once. The sample was naive CD8+ T cells sorted from blood. These receptors all stem from a man aged 25 to 40 in good health.

The V gene is TRBV13, the J gene TRBJ1-5; D not certain. The CDR3 extends over 15 amino acids. Germline V gives CDR1 PRHDT, CDR2 FYEKMQ (reference sequence). Deletions cut 3 bases from V and 0 bases from J, with 9 bases between. Here the CDR3 reads CASSFGSYSNQPQHF. For the CDR3, the DNA is TGTGCCAGCAGCTTTGGTAGTTATAGCAATCAGCCCCAGCATTTT.

In nucleotides, the CDR3 is TGTGCCAGCAGCGTAGAACCCGGACAGTTTCATGAAGCTTTCTTT. Its translation is CASSVEPGQFHEAFF. The J gene is TRBJ1-1, the V gene TRBV9; TRBD1 might be the D (6 bases). The CDR3 runs 15 residues. CDR1 is SGDLS, CDR2 YYNGEE, per germline. V shed 0 bases and J shed 7 bases, with 16 bases lying between them.

The chain uses TRBV11-2 and TRBJ2-1; the D gene is possibly TRBD2 (6 bases). The CDR3 loop spans 10 amino acids. Germline V gene lookup returns CDR1 SGHAT and CDR2 FQNNGV. V gave up 5 bases and J gave up 12 bases, with 8 bases separating them. CDR3 sequence: CASSRGWQFF. DNA for the CDR3: TGTGCCAGCAGCCGGGGGTGGCAGTTCTTC.

This chain uses TRBV7-9 with TRBJ2-3; 10 positions agree with TRBD2. CDR1 SEHNR and CDR2 FQNEAQ come from the germline V gene (reference sequence). The CDR3 extends over 19 amino acids. Trimming cost V 5 bases and J 1 base; bases outside gene matches: 15. The CDR3 reads CASSNPMEREGLGTDTQYF. The CDR3, as DNA: TGTGCCAGCAGCAATCCGATGGAGCGGGAGGGCCTTGGCACAGATACGCAGTATTTT.

The CDR3 region has the DNA TGTGCCAGCAGCTCTCCAATGGGACAGTTTACCTACGAGCAGTACTTC. Its protein is CASSSPMGQFTYEQYF. V usage is TRBV7-8 and J usage is TRBJ2-7, with TRBD1 matching 7 bases. The CDR3 has 16 amino acids. V gave up 4 bases and J gave up 2 bases; unmatched junction bases: 11. Germline CDR1 is SGHVS and CDR2 is FQNEAQ.

This chain connects TRBV7-9 to TRBJ2-3; perhaps TRBD1 as D (5 bases). The germline CDR1 and CDR2 sequences are SEHNR and FQNEAQ (reference sequence). With 3 bases removed from V and 2 bases from J, the gap between germline ends came to 9 bases. The CDR3 extends over 14 amino acids. The CDR3 bases are TGTGCCAGCAGCTTCGGCAGGGCCACAGATACGCAGTATTTT. Translated: CASSFGRATDTQYF.

The rearrangement joins TRBV27 to TRBJ1-3; no definite D call. The ends were cut back, 3 bases at V and 2 bases at J, with 11 bases in the middle. The CDR3 extends over 15 amino acids. The germline gives CDR1 MNHEY, CDR2 SMNVEV (reference sequence). CDR3 protein: CASSLTRSPGNTIYF. The CDR3 DNA reads as TGTGCCAGCAGTTTGACCAGGTCCCCTGGAAACACCATATATTTT.

The chain has TRBV19 and TRBJ2-1; 11 nucleotides agree with TRBD2. V gave up 5 bases and J gave up 2 bases; unmatched junction bases: 8. CDR1 and CDR2 from the germline V gene are LNHDA and SQIVND (reference sequence). This CDR3 has 17 amino acids. The CDR3: CASSWVAGGPTYNEQFF. For the CDR3, the DNA is TGTGCCAGTAGTTGGGTAGCGGGAGGGCCCACCTACAATGAGCAGTTCTTC.